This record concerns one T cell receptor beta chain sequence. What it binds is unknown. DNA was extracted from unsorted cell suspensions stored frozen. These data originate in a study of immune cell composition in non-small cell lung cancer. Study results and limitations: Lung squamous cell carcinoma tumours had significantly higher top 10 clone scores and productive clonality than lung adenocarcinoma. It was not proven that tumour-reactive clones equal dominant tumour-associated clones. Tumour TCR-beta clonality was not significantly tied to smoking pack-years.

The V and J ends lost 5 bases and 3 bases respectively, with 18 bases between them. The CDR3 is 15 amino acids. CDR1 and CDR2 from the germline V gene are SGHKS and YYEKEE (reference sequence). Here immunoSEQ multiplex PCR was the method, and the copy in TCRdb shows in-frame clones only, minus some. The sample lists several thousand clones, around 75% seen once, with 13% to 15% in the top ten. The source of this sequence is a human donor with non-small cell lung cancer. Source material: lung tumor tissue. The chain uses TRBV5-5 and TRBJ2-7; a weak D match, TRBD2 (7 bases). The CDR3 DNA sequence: TGTGCCAGCAGACCCGCTCGGGGGGCTGACTACGAGCAGTACTTC. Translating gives CASRPARGADYEQYF.